This T cell receptor (beta chain) appears in the sequencing data of a study of T cell responses to AZD1222 COVID-19 vaccine. Here immunoSEQ multiplex PCR was the method, and the copy in TCRdb shows in-frame clones only, minus some. The table lists under 140,000 clones, 88% of them singletons, with about 1.6% in the top ten. Trimming pared 0 bases from V and 6 bases from J, leaving 9 bases between. This CDR3 contains 14 residues. Germline V gene sequence: CDR1 MNHEY, CDR2 SVGAGI. The sample consisted of peripheral blood, taken on day 0 of AZD1222 vaccination. The rearrangement joins TRBV6-5 to TRBJ1-5; D might be TRBD1 (6 bases). The receptor was isolated from an adult in good health. The CDR3 region has the DNA TGTGCCAGCAGTTACTCTGGGGGCAGTCAGCCCCAGCATTTT. It translates to CASSYSGGSQPQHF.